The 7 T cell receptor beta chains presented below share a single source sample, sequenced in a study of response to subunit inactivated influenza vaccine. One entry per CDR3 protein results from TCRdb running MiXCR on the RT-PCR reads. The sample records around 570,000 distinct CDR3 sequences, approximately 7.6% being singletons. Material: PBMCs from blood, obtained 23 months after vaccination. The receptors derive from a man aged 45 to 70 who received an inactivated influenza vaccine.

The rearrangement uses TRBV20-1 and TRBJ1-3; maybe TRBD1 (5 bases). Trimming took off 6 bases at V and 4 bases at J, with 19 bases between the two ends. Germline CDR1 DFQATT, CDR2 SNEGSKA (reference sequence). The CDR3 loop spans 15 amino acids. The CDR3 sequence: CSALGTEASGNTIYF. CDR3 sequence (DNA): TGCAGTGCCCTCGGGACTGAGGCATCAGGAAACACCATATATTTT.

The chain combines TRBV2 with TRBJ2-2; D might be TRBD1 (6 bases). This CDR3 is 14 amino acids long. The V and J ends lost 7 bases and 2 bases respectively, with 11 bases between them. Germline CDR1 is SNHLY and CDR2 is FYNNEI. CDR3 region: CASTGQRNTGELFF. The CDR3 nucleotides read TGTGCCAGCACCGGACAGCGCAACACCGGGGAGCTGTTTTTT.

This clonotype came up a few times. The rearrangement links TRBV20-1 to TRBJ2-7; 9 bases are shared with TRBD1. Germline V gene sequence: CDR1 DFQATT, CDR2 SNEGSKA (reference sequence). V lost 5 bases and J lost 2; bases outside the gene matches: 13. The CDR3 is 16 residues long. For the CDR3, the DNA is TGCAGTGCTCGCCCTTACCCTGACAGGGGGACCTACGAGCAGTACTTC. It yields the protein CSARPYPDRGTYEQYF.

This clonotype was observed a few times. This chain connects TRBV20-1 to TRBJ1-6; tentative D call: TRBD1 (5 bases). With 6 bases removed from V and 6 bases from J, the gap between germline ends came to 9 bases. The CDR3 totals 12 residues. CDR1 and CDR2 from the germline V gene are DFQATT and SNEGSKA (reference sequence). CDR3 in DNA: TGCAGTGCCCAGAGGGGTAATTCACCCCTCCACTTT. Its translation is CSAQRGNSPLHF.

This clonotype was seen ten or more times. The chain is built from TRBV10-3 and TRBJ2-1, with D unclear. V lost 2 bases and J lost 3, with 20 bases in between. This CDR3 is 18 amino acids long. Germline lookup yields CDR1 ENHRY and CDR2 SYGVKD. The CDR3 spells CAISERVVKVLNYNEQFF. The CDR3, as DNA: TGTGCCATCAGTGAGAGGGTGGTTAAGGTTCTGAACTACAATGAGCAGTTCTTC.

This clonotype has a handful of counts. The J gene is TRBJ2-3, the V gene TRBV12-3 or TRBV12-4; tentatively, D is TRBD2 (6 bases). V was pared by 1 base and J by 0 bases, with 11 bases between. The CDR3 loop spans 16 amino acids. This CDR3 reads CASSLVRGLSTDTQYF. CDR3 bases: TGTGCCAGCAGTTTAGTCCGGGGACTTAGCACAGATACGCAGTATTTT.

There are a few counts of this clonotype. J is TRBJ2-2 and V is TRBV2; 7 bases match TRBD1. The CDR3 spans 14 residues. Looked up from germline, CDR1 is SNHLY and CDR2 is FYNNEI. The V gene end was trimmed by 6 bases and the J gene end by 3 bases; junction bases not matched to a gene: 4. Here the CDR3 DNA reads TGTGCCAGCAGAACCGGGACAGACACCGGGGAGCTGTTTTTT. Amino acids: CASRTGTDTGELFF.